The entry below describes one T cell receptor (beta chain). Mismatch with germline at one junction end may stem from a read error. This sample was taken from a study of human T cells and chemical hapten exposure. Regarding time point: patch test 2, 6 weeks after DPC sensitization. Regarding treatment: therapeutic diphenylcyclopropenone sensitization with weekly scalp DPC. Germline-derived CDR1 and CDR2 are SGDLS and YYNGEE. The CDR3 length is 15 residues. Via MiXCR, TCRdb re-called the RACE reads, giving one row per CDR3 protein. The sample has approximately 89,000 distinct CDR3 sequences, around 6.7% seen once.

This clonotype was obtained from a woman aged 25-40 years with alopecia areata. Some clones in this sample may be carry-over from other donors' samples. The chain carries TRBV9 and TRBJ2-5, with 7 bases matching TRBD1. The sequencing used whole blood, collected in connection with sensitization to the hapten diphenylcyclopropenone (DPC). CDR3: CAGSIYRGDGETQYF. As DNA, the CDR3 is TGTGCCGGCAGCATTTACAGGGGAGACGGAGAGACCCAGTACTTC.